This TCR beta chain was identified during a study of CD8+CD57+ T cells in acquired aplastic anemia. The CDR3 contains 14 residues. The germline V gene encodes CDR1 KGHDR and CDR2 SFDVKD. Genomic DNA provided the template from which TCR beta VDJ and CDR3 profiles were obtained. TCRdb re-called the reads through MiXCR, storing one row per CDR3 protein. Among 150,000 to 200,000 distinct CDR3 sequences listed, roughly 63% were seen once. Of note for this clonotype: Its ends do not fully match the called genes, so a read error is possible.

The sequence derives from a human donor in good health. What was sequenced was sorted CD4+, CD8+, or CD8+CD57+ T cells (not recorded which) from PBMCs. The rearrangement joins TRBV24-1 to TRBJ1-5, with 7 bases identical to TRBD1. CDR3 DNA: TGTGCCAGCAGTTACGACAGGGTCGATCAGCCCCAGCATTTT. It codes for CASSYDRVDQPQHF.